This entry lists 4 T cell receptor beta chains sequenced from one sample in a study of shared clonotypes between healthy human individuals. Libraries were prepared by immunoSEQ multiplex PCR; TCRdb keeps only in-frame clonotypes and omits some of them. The sample includes more than 2 million clones, about 93% of them seen just once. Terminally differentiated effector memory CD45RA+ cells were excluded from the naive CD8 cells, which were CD45RO-negative and positively selected for CCR7. Input material: naive CD8+ T cells from PBMCs. Receptors originate from a man younger than 35 in good health. Some clones in this sample may be carry-over from other donors' samples.

This chain uses TRBV28 with TRBJ2-7; a possible D gene is TRBD1 (7 bases). V was clipped by 10 bases and J by 5 bases, with 18 bases between them. Germline V gene sequence: CDR1 MDHEN, CDR2 SYDVKM. The CDR3 extends over 13 amino acids. The CDR3 nucleotides read TGTGCCACCCAAGGGCGCAGGGGGGACGAGCAGTACTTC. It is translated as CATQGRRGDEQYF.

Comments on this clone: At one boundary the junction diverges from the germline segment, which might be a read error. The chain has TRBV7-8 and TRBJ2-1; the match to TRBD2 covers 7 bases. Germline CDR1 and CDR2: SGHVS and FQNEAQ. The CDR3 length is 13 residues. The CDR3 coding sequence is TGTACCAGCGGGCTAGCGGCTAACAATGAGCAGTTCTTC. The encoded protein is CTSGLAANNEQFF. Variable domain in full (rest from reference TRBV7-8 and TRBJ2-1): GAGVSQSPRYKVAKRGQDVALRCDPISGHVSLFWYQQALGQGPEFLTYFQNEAQLDKSGLPSDRFFAERPEGSVSTLKIQRTQQEDSAVYLCTSGLAANNEQFFGPGTRLTVL.

The chain links TRBV4-3 to TRBJ2-3; perhaps TRBD1 as D (5 bases). The CDR3 consists of 16 residues. Trimming shortened V by 1 base and J by 4 bases, and 15 bases separated the two germline ends. Germline V gene sequence: CDR1 LGHNA, CDR2 YSLEER. The CDR3 reads CASSQALGVASDTQYF. The CDR3 DNA sequence: TGCGCCAGCAGCCAAGCCCTAGGGGTAGCTTCAGATACGCAGTATTTT.

The chain has TRBV5-1 and TRBJ1-1; TRBD1 matches 8 bases. The CDR3 has 15 amino acids. J gave up 2 bases and V 4 bases, and 7 bases lay outside the gene matches. Germline CDR1 reads SGHRS; CDR2 reads YFSETQ. CDR3 protein: CASSARTGPNTEAFF. DNA for the CDR3: TGCGCCAGCAGCGCTCGGACAGGGCCCAACACTGAAGCTTTCTTT.